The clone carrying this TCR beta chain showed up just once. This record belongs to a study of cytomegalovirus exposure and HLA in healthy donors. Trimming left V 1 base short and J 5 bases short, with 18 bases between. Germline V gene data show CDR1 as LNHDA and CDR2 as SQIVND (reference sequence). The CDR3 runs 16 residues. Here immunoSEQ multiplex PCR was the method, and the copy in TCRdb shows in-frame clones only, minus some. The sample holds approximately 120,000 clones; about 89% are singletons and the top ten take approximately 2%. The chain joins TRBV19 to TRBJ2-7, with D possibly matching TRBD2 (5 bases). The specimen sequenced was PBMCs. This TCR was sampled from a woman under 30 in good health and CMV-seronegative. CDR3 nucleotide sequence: TGTGCCAGTAGTATAGGGGTGGGAGTGCGGAATGACGAGCAGTACTTC. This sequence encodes CASSIGVGVRNDEQYF.